A selection of T cell receptor beta chains follows, all from one sample in a study of blood T cell repertoires in COVID-19. Produced via immunoSEQ multiplex PCR; TCRdb's table is partial and in-frame only. The sample holds approximately 90,000 clones, roughly 84% seen once. The sequencing input was peripheral blood. Every receptor here comes from a man aged 55 to 70 with acute or convalescent COVID-19. Both conserved end residues are part of each CDR3. A D gene is named only where the DNA matches it firmly. Size tells how often a clone was seen (once, few, many) or the class of an expanded clone, and some rows leave it out.

.	.	TRBV12-5	TRBJ2-3	14	TGTGCTAGTGGTTTAGGGGGTTCTCTAGATACGCAGTATTTT	CASGLGGSLDTQYF
.	.	TRBV28	TRBJ2-7	15	TGTGCCAGCGGCCTCCGAGGCCGCAGCTCCTACGAGCAGTACTTC	CASGLRGRSSYEQYF
TRBD1	.	TRBV28	TRBJ1-4	15	TGTGCCAGCAGTACAATCGGACAGGGGGATGAAAAACTGTTTTTT	CASSTIGQGDEKLFF
.	.	TRBV2	TRBJ2-1	14	TGTGCCAGCAGTGTCGTCGGATCGGGGAATGAGCAGTTCTTC	CASSVVGSGNEQFF
.	.	TRBV6-2/TRBV6-3	TRBJ1-3	15	TGTGCCAGCAGTCCCCAGGGCAGCTCTGGAAACACCATATATTTT	CASSPQGSSGNTIYF
TRBD1	once	TRBV6-6	TRBJ1-5	13	TGTGCCACCTCGACAGGGGTAAATCAGCCCCAGCATTTT	CATSTGVNQPQHF
TRBD1	.	TRBV7-9	TRBJ2-7	13	TGTGCCAGCAGGCGACGGACAGGGTACGAGCAGTACTTC	CASRRRTGYEQYF
.	few	TRBV28	TRBJ1-5	17	TGTGCCAGCAGTCGGGGGTTAAGGTTTTATAGCAATCAGCCCCAGCATTTT	CASSRGLRFYSNQPQHF
TRBD1	.	TRBV10-1	TRBJ1-5	16	TGCGCCAAAGAGGTCAGGGGGCCAAAGGGCAATCAGCCCCAGCATTTT	CAKEVRGPKGNQPQHF
TRBD1	.	TRBV5-1	TRBJ2-2	15	TGCGCCAGCAGCTTGGCAGGGGGCGGTGGCCGGGAGCTGTTTTTT	CASSLAGGGGRELFF
.	once	TRBV7-2	TRBJ1-3	17	TGTGCCAGCAGCCAACCTTCTTGGACTATTTCTGGAAACACCATATATTTT	CASSQPSWTISGNTIYF
.	.	TRBV9	TRBJ1-1	13	TGTGCCAGCAGCGTAGCTCTTAACACTGAAGCTTTCTTT	CASSVALNTEAFF
TRBD1	.	TRBV10-2	TRBJ1-2	15	TGCGCCAGCAGTGACCACGGGACAGGCCCCTATGGCTACACCTTC	CASSDHGTGPYGYTF
.	.	TRBV30	TRBJ2-3	16	TGTGCCTGGAGTTACCTCGGAGCTAGCTCCCCAGATACGCAGTATTTT	CAWSYLGASSPDTQYF
TRBD1	.	TRBV5-1	TRBJ1-2	15	TGCGCCAGCAGCTTGGTGGGACAGGGGACCTATGGCTACACCTTC	CASSLVGQGTYGYTF
.	.	TRBV6-1	TRBJ1-6	12	TGTGCCAGCAGTGACAGGAATTCACCCCTCCACTTT	CASSDRNSPLHF
.	.	TRBV7-9	TRBJ2-7	15	TGTGCCAGCAGCTTTGGAGTCTCAGTGGGCTACGAGCAGTACTTC	CASSFGVSVGYEQYF